This T cell receptor (beta chain) was documented in a study of CD8+ T cells in alopecia areata (dated by TCRdb to the late 2010s). Notes on the research overall: The treated patients, all with moderate-to-severe alopecia areata, were enrolled in an open-label pilot trial of oral tofacitinib given at 5 to 10 mg twice daily. Patients stayed on tofacitinib for 6 to 18 months and then had 6 months of follow-up off drug so that delayed response and recurrence could be assessed. In treated patients, disease severity was measured using the SALT score, which gives the percentage of scalp surface area affected. In both human patients and the C3H/HeJ mouse model, the study applied high-throughput TCRbeta sequencing to look at T cell clonal expansion in alopecia areata. In humans, TCRbeta sequencing was performed on scalp tissue and on sorted CD4+ and CD8+ peripheral blood T cells from healthy controls and from patients with patchy or totalis/universalis alopecia areata. Tofacitinib-treated patients had biopsies at baseline and at 4 and 24 weeks of treatment, with a later scalp biopsy in several patients. Scalp clonality was compared among normal scalp (n=4), patchy alopecia areata scalp (n=8), and alopecia totalis/universalis scalp (n=8). RNA came from the PAXgene miRNA kit for fixed scalp, the miRNeasy kit for PBMCs, and the RNeasy kit for mouse skin. TCRbeta CDR3 regions were amplified by immunoSEQ multiplex PCR with 35 Vbeta forward and 13 Jbeta reverse primers.

The germline V gene yields MNHEY for CDR1 and SVGAGI for CDR2. Clipping removes 4 bases from V and 10 bases from J, with 8 as the unmatched junction base count. The CDR3 goes from the cysteine to the phenylalanine over 14 residues. Only the CDR3 DNA is retained, 42 bases long and in frame from the first base. This specimen's treatment or condition label, interpreted: oral pan-JAK inhibitor, 5-10 mg twice daily. Lesional scalp punch biopsies and peripheral blood were collected from alopecia areata patients. PBMCs were isolated by density centrifugation and stained for CD3, CD4 and CD8, and CD4+ and CD8+ T cells were sorted on a FACSAria. What the authors observed across the whole study: Because the treated cohort was small and had just a single nonresponder, larger studies are needed to establish links between baseline CD8+ expansion and response. Unlike mouse skin, which is dominated by gammadelta T cells, normal human skin has resident alphabeta T cells that are also sequenced, and this complicates analysis of the scalp TCR repertoire. During tofacitinib treatment, many expanded lesional clones remained in scalp and blood, and this persistence may partly explain relapse after treatment is stopped. Tofacitinib significantly lowered scalp clonality and the number of expanded CD8+ clones among the top 100 scalp clones. Compared with normal scalp, lesional scalp, particularly in alopecia totalis/universalis, had higher clonality and more expanded CD8+ clones, which suggests antigenic drive. Compared with mice, TCR sequences shared between patients were less clear, possibly partly because of HLA diversity across the patient population.

In regard to this clone: Its antigen is currently not known. Base qualities were left out, and no much larger clone turns up one base away.

Libraries were prepared through the immunoSEQ multiplex PCR assay. For TCR sequencing, RNA was extracted from every sample and reverse transcribed into cDNA to serve as template. SuperScript III was used to make first-strand cDNA, primed with a 2:1 mix of oligo-dT and random hexamers. A synthetic immune receptor repertoire was used to gauge amplification bias, and whatever bias remained was removed computationally. Regarding the original processing steps: After raw reads were preprocessed to remove errors, the CDR3 was defined following IMGT conventions as running from the conserved cysteine to phenylalanine. Clonality was computed by normalizing Shannon entropy by log2 of the number of productive unique TCRs and subtracting the result from 1. Whether scalp clones were CD4 or CD8 was inferred by matching scalp TCRbeta sequences against CD4 and CD8 repertoires sorted from blood. TCRdb took this table from immuneACCESS and kept in-frame rearrangements with V and J called. Such tables lack part of the clones; where checked against another copy, unresolved V genes explain under half of the gap, and the rest is unexplained. That table is the source of V, J and clone size, and D and trimming were worked out from the DNA. The sample profile shows about 94,000 clones; about 70% of them were found once. 15% to 20% of the sample comes from the top ten.

This specimen was CD8+ T cells sorted from blood, taken at approximately week 45, from a patient treated with tofacitinib. This receptor was taken from a human donor with alopecia areata. The chain was built from TRBV6-5 and TRBJ1-5, with TRBD1 identical over 9 junction bases. Here the CDR3 is given as CASSFSGTGRPQHF. The sequence in DNA is TGTGCCAGCAGTTTTTCCGGGACAGGGCGACCCCAGCATTTT.